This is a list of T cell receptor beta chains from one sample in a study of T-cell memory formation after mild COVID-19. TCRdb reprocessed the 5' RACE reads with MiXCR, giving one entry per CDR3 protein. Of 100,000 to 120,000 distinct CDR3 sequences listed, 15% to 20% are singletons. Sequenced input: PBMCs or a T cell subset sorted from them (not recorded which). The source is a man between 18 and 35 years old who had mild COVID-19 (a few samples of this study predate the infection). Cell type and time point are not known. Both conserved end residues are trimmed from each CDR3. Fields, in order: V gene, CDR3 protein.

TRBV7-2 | ASSIRTSGNTEAF
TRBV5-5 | ASSFAQTNYGYT
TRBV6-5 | ASSPPGQAIRGAF
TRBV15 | ATSSQNTGELF
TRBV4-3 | ASSQPGAYEQY
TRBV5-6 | ASSSWESGETQY
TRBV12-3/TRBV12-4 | ASSVTPGANVLT
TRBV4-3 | ASSQEPGAYEQY
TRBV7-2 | ASRPDRSNSPLH
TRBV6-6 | ASRLRVGETQY
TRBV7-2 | ASSPSRGDTQY
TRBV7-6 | ASSLDAGVGYEQF
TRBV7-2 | ASSLARRGYGYT
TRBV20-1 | SADGLAGVETQY
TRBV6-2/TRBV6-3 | ASTYRGGGITRAGELF
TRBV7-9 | ASSRRRGSSGNTIY
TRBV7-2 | ASSLGSASGETQY
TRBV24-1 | ATSDPRGAADTQY
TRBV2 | ASGPGSNQPQH
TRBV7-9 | ASRGGARETQY
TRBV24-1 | ATSDFRGQPQH
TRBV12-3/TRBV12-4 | ASSLADRVSPLH
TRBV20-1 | SARYGQAYGYT
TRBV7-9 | ASGPRGFGTDTQY
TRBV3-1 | ASSQAPLDTQY
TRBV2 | ASSIQAGTEAF
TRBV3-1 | ASSQGPGFLRYEQY
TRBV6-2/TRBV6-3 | ASRDRGADTQY
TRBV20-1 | SARRQGWNTEAF
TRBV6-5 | ASSYSYGRSQETQY
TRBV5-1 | ASSFTGGGNQPQH
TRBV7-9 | ASSLSGVGNSPLH
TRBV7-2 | ASSLEAGVDSPLH
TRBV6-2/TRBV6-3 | ASSPGLAGGPLETQY
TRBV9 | ASSVETGDTDTQY
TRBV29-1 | SVRGQFYEQY
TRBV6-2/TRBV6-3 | ASRGEGGYGYT
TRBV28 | ASSLASGQSTDTQY
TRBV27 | ASSLHSSGNTIY
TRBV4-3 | ASSQTSRQNIQY
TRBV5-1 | ASSFGLNTEAF
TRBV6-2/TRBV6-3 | ASWDPPQETQY